The 6 T cell receptor beta chains below come from one sample, sequenced in a study of Tregs in tolerant kidney transplant recipients. Sequencing was performed with immunoSEQ multiplex PCR; in TCRdb, only in-frame clones are kept and a portion is missing. The profile shows just under 45,000 clones, 95% of them singletons. Their antigen targets remain unknown. Sequenced: Tregs from blood cultured with allogeneic cells. These receptors came from a human donor in good health.

This clone was counted once. The chain links TRBV4-1 to TRBJ1-1; D perhaps matches TRBD1 (5 bases). Trimming left V 2 bases short and J 0 bases short, with 19 bases between. The V gene's germline CDR1 is MGHRA and CDR2 YSYEKL. The CDR3 loop spans 18 amino acids. The CDR3 spells CASSQFGLGGSMNTEAFF. CDR3 in DNA: TGCGCCAGCAGCCAATTTGGGCTGGGGGGTTCCATGAACACTGAAGCTTTCTTT.

This sequence joins TRBV6-1 and TRBJ2-6, with TRBD1 matching 8 bases. V lost 2 bases to trimming and J lost 1 base; unmatched junction nucleotides: 4. The CDR3 consists of 17 residues. CDR1 MNHNS and CDR2 SASEGT come from the germline V gene. The CDR3 nucleotides read TGTGCCAGCAGTGAACAGGGGGCGCATTCTGGGGCCAACGTCCTGACTTTC. This translates into CASSEQGAHSGANVLTF.

The chain has TRBV6-5 and TRBJ1-3; no firm D call. The CDR3 length is 15 residues. The V and J ends lost 1 base and 0 bases respectively, with 7 bases between them. Germline V gene data show CDR1 as MNHEY and CDR2 as SVGAGI. The CDR3 loop is CASSYFLGSGNTIYF. CDR3 bases: TGTGCCAGCAGTTACTTCCTAGGCTCTGGAAACACCATATATTTT.

J is TRBJ2-7 and V is TRBV2; TRBD1 agrees at 8 bases. From germline, CDR1 is SNHLY and CDR2 FYNNEI. The CDR3 consists of 15 residues. V shed 4 bases and J 2 bases; nucleotides not matched to a gene: 7. The CDR3 DNA sequence: TGTGCCAGCAGTGCAGGGGGCGCCTCGGCCTACGAGCAGTACTTC. Translating it yields CASSAGGASAYEQYF.

The chain links TRBV6-5 to TRBJ2-1, with 9 bases fitting TRBD2. Trimming at V came to 6 bases and at J to 4 bases, leaving 7 bases not matched to a gene. The CDR3 runs to 15 residues. Germline V gives CDR1 MNHEY, CDR2 SVGAGI. The CDR3 nucleotides are TGTGCCAGCAGCCGTAGTAGCGGGGGTTACAATGAGCAGTTCTTC. Amino acids: CASSRSSGGYNEQFF.

The J gene is TRBJ2-7, the V gene TRBV6-5; 8 bases match TRBD1. V gave up 8 bases and J gave up 6 bases; unmatched junction bases: 9. CDR3 length equals 13 residues. Germline-derived CDR1 and CDR2 are MNHEY and SVGAGI. The CDR3 sequence is CASGRQGYSEQYF. The DNA for the CDR3 is TGTGCCAGCGGGCGACAGGGGTATAGCGAGCAGTACTTC.